These T cell receptor beta chains were read from a single sample in a study of blood T cell repertoires in COVID-19. Libraries were prepared by immunoSEQ multiplex PCR; TCRdb keeps only in-frame clonotypes and omits some of them. This table has nearly 350,000 clones, more than 75% appearing once. The sample comprised peripheral blood. The source is a woman between 50 and 59 years old with COVID-19, enrolled during active disease. Each CDR3 is given with its conserved first and last residue. Each record gives: CDR3 protein, CDR3 DNA, J gene, V gene, clone size, D gene. The D gene is left open where the match is weak. Expanded clones are given a class, and other clones once, few, many or no size at all.

CASSYEIGVPSTEAFF,TGTGCCAGCAGTTACGAAATCGGGGTACCGAGTACTGAAGCTTTCTTT,TRBJ1-1,TRBV6-2/TRBV6-3,-,-
CASSLFDRGRSSGNTIYF,TGCGCCAGCAGCTTATTCGACAGGGGGCGATCGTCTGGAAACACCATATATTTT,TRBJ1-3,TRBV5-1,-,TRBD1
CASSQENPSSYNEQFF,TGCGCCAGCAGCCAAGAGAACCCGAGCTCCTACAATGAGCAGTTCTTC,TRBJ2-1,TRBV4-1,-,-
CAISESAGGNTEAFF,TGTGCCATCAGTGAGTCTGCGGGGGGAAACACTGAAGCTTTCTTT,TRBJ1-1,TRBV10-3,-,-
CASSQGQGTLAYTF,TGTGCCAGCTCACAAGGACAGGGAACGTTGGCCTACACCTTC,TRBJ1-2,TRBV18,-,TRBD1
CASGASEEQYF,TGCGCCAGCGGCGCTAGCGAGGAGCAGTACTTC,TRBJ2-7,TRBV10-2,-,-
CASSYSRPTGRDGYTF,TGTGCCAGCAGTTACTCGAGGCCTACCGGGAGGGATGGCTACACCTTC,TRBJ1-2,TRBV6-2/TRBV6-3,-,-
CASGLNRLSTDTQYF,TGTGCCAGCGGGTTAAACAGGTTGAGCACAGATACGCAGTATTTT,TRBJ2-3,TRBV2,-,-
CASSLRGLSGELFF,TGTGCCAGCAGTTTAAGGGGACTATCCGGGGAGCTGTTTTTT,TRBJ2-2,TRBV27,-,TRBD2
CASSPTVNTEAFF,TGTGCCAGCAGCCCGACAGTGAACACTGAAGCTTTCTTT,TRBJ1-1,TRBV2,few,-